This T cell receptor (beta chain) was observed in a study of sequential checkpoint blockade in melanoma (dated by TCRdb to 2018 to 2020). Looking at the study overall: Patients were assigned by 1:1 randomization to either first-line nivolumab followed by ipilimumab (arm A) or ipilimumab followed by nivolumab (arm B). Maintenance nivolumab came after each of the two trial sequences. Study-wide findings and limitations: The model for predicting response that combines TCR metrics with mutation burden needs to be validated in larger, independent patient cohorts.

The meaning of the sample's treatment or condition label: randomized to nivolumab then ipilimumab (arm A) or the reverse (arm B). None of the trial patients had been given prior DNA-damaging chemotherapy. On a FACS Aria II flow cytometer, live CD3+CD8+ cells that were negative for CD19 and CD56 were sorted from thawed PBMCs. CheckMate 064, a randomized, open-label phase II trial of sequential checkpoint blockade, was the source of the samples, all of which came from patients with melanoma. Peripheral blood mononuclear cells were obtained through leukapheresis, purified using Ficoll-Paque, and frozen in human serum containing approximately 9.3% DMSO. Immediately after sorting, the purity of sorted blood CD3+CD8+ cells was verified to be >98%, after which DNA was extracted. TCRbeta CDR3 regions were immunosequenced from genomic DNA with the immunoSEQ Assay. Genomic DNA was amplified by bias-controlled multiplex PCR before high-throughput sequencing. The study's own analysis went as follows. To quantify the absolute abundance of each unique TCRbeta CDR3 region, the sequences were collapsed and filtered. Clonality, defined as 1 minus Pielou's evenness, was calculated using only productive rearrangements. A previously published method was used to identify clones with significantly greater frequencies in on-treatment samples than in baseline samples. The table comes from immuneACCESS by way of TCRdb, which keeps in-frame sequences with V and J called. Part of the clones is missing from these tables; in studies checked, under half for an unresolved V gene and the rest for unknown reasons. V and J calls plus clone size are reproduced from that table; the DNA served to infer D and trimming. The sample data list 35,000 to 45,000 clones, and 88% of these were observed just once. Of the sample, approximately 13% falls within the top ten clones.

Looking up the germline V gene yields CDR1 SGHVS and CDR2 FQNEAQ. The CDR3 holds 15 amino acids from the cysteine to the phenylalanine. CDR3 DNA only is kept here, 45 bases in frame from base 1. V is pared back by 1 base and J by 0 bases, with 9 bases lying between the germline termini. Concerning this clone: No antigen is known for it. No base quality values were provided; no much bigger clone lies one nucleotide off.

The rearranged chain carries TRBV7-8 and TRBJ1-1, and possibly TRBD1, on 5 matching bases. This clonotype originated in a human donor with melanoma. The sequencing used CD8+ T cells sorted from blood (inferred from file names), collected from a patient given nivolumab and ipilimumab in sequence. CDR3 protein: CASSLGPGMNTEAFF. The DNA sequence is as follows: TGTGCCAGCAGCTTAGGTCCAGGGATGAACACTGAAGCTTTCTTT.